This T cell receptor (beta chain) was recovered during a study of OX40 agonist ivuxolimab in advanced cancers. Background on the study: Patients were infused with ivuxolimab every 2 weeks at 0.01 to 10 mg/kg. At approximately 83% male, the cohort had a mean age of around 56 years, ranging from about 23 to 79. Patients assigned to dose escalation were diagnosed with hepatocellular carcinoma, melanoma, renal cell or head and neck cancer. Study outcomes and limitations: Circulating CD4+ and CD8+ T cells showed clonal expansion by week 6 at 0.1 to 3.0 mg/kg.

The CDR3 runs 13 residues. Trimming cost V 4 bases and J 5 bases, with 9 bases left between them. Generated by immunoSEQ multiplex PCR, the TCRdb table keeps only in-frame clones and is missing some. Among tens of thousands of clones listed, over 60% were seen once. This clone was counted only a few times. Its antigen remains unidentified. The chain employs TRBV23-1 and TRBJ1-5; D remains unclear. TRBV23-1 has ORF status, its function being uncertain. Sequenced material: CD4+ or CD8+ T cells sorted from blood, taken in a trial of the OX40 agonist ivuxolimab. The origin of this receptor is an adult with an advanced solid tumor such as melanoma, head and neck, liver or kidney cancer. The CDR3, as DNA: TGCGCCAGCAGTCCAATCCTGGATCAGCCCCAGCATTTT. Amino acid sequence: CASSPILDQPQHF.